A selection of T cell receptor beta chains follows, all from one sample in a study of neurological immune-mediated disorders. Each CDR3 protein gets one entry after TCRdb re-called the 5' RACE reads with MiXCR. The table includes 71,000 or so distinct CDR3 sequences, roughly 4.8% detected once. Sequencing used PBMCs. Source of these receptors: a woman aged 30 to 39 with multiple sclerosis. Both conserved end residues are part of each CDR3. The order of the fields is clone size, J gene, V gene, D gene, CDR3 protein, CDR3 DNA. D genes are given only for firm matches. Some rows mark clone size as missing; the rest say once, few, many or name a class of expanded clone.

many,TRBJ1-1,TRBV5-1,TRBD1,CASSPLKTGGLTEAFF,TGCGCCAGCAGCCCTCTTAAGACAGGGGGCCTTACTGAAGCTTTCTTT
-,TRBJ1-2,TRBV2,-,CASSDFGGYTF,TGTGCCAGCAGTGATTTCGGTGGCTACACCTTC
many,TRBJ1-1,TRBV12-3/TRBV12-4,-,CASSLMSGRPGAFF,TGTGCCAGCAGTTTAATGAGTGGGCGGCCGGGGGCTTTCTTT
many,TRBJ2-7,TRBV20-1,TRBD2,CSARLLAGNYEQYF,TGCAGTGCTAGATTACTAGCGGGAAACTACGAGCAGTACTTC
many,TRBJ2-1,TRBV30,-,CAWVDSSYNEQFF,TGTGCCTGGGTGGACAGCTCCTACAATGAGCAGTTCTTC
few,TRBJ2-5,TRBV5-1,TRBD1,CASSLAGTGFETQYF,TGCGCCAGCAGCTTGGCGGGGACAGGGTTCGAGACCCAGTACTTC
many,TRBJ1-2,TRBV20-1,-,CSATRSGAEGYTF,TGCAGTGCTACTCGGTCGGGGGCTGAAGGCTACACCTTC
many,TRBJ1-1,TRBV25-1,-,CASSEYGMAFF,TGTGCCAGCAGTGAATATGGGATGGCTTTCTTT
many,TRBJ2-1,TRBV6-4,TRBD2,CASSEETSGSNEQFF,TGTGCCAGCAGTGAAGAGACTAGCGGGAGCAATGAGCAGTTCTTC
-,TRBJ2-1,TRBV7-2,-,CASSLAGGGLVAEQFF,TGTGCCAGCAGCTTAGCTGGGGGGGGCCTAGTCGCTGAGCAGTTCTTC
many,TRBJ1-2,TRBV3-1,-,CASTRGGLYGYTF,TGTGCCAGCACCCGAGGGGGACTCTATGGCTACACCTTC
many,TRBJ2-2,TRBV7-9,-,CASSLAGEHTGELFF,TGTGCCAGCAGCTTAGCGGGAGAACACACCGGGGAGCTGTTTTTT
many,TRBJ2-5,TRBV25-1,TRBD2,CASSELGLAGGETQYF,TGTGCCAGCAGTGAATTGGGGTTAGCGGGAGGCGAGACCCAGTACTTC
many,TRBJ1-6,TRBV5-6,TRBD1,CASSPTGGNSPLHF,TGTGCCAGCAGCCCGACAGGGGGCAATTCACCCCTCCACTTT
-,TRBJ1-1,TRBV5-1,TRBD1,CASSLALSPVSDRVNTEAFF,TGCGCCAGCAGCTTGGCTTTAAGTCCGGTTTCGGACAGGGTGAACACTGAAGCTTTCTTT
few,TRBJ1-1,TRBV9,-,CASSLRGTEAFF,TGTGCCAGCAGCCTGAGGGGAACTGAAGCTTTCTTT
many,TRBJ2-3,TRBV5-1,-,CASSAGQSTDTQYF,TGCGCCAGCAGCGCGGGACAGAGCACAGATACGCAGTATTTT
many,TRBJ1-5,TRBV28,-,CASSEGTRRNQPQHF,TGTGCCAGCAGTGAGGGGACACGGCGCAATCAGCCCCAGCATTTT
many,TRBJ1-5,TRBV20-1,TRBD1,CSARDRGQPQHF,TGCAGTGCTAGGGACAGGGGGCAGCCCCAGCATTTT
many,TRBJ2-7,TRBV18,-,CASSPPYGRRGTEQYF,TGTGCCAGCTCACCACCCTACGGGCGCCGGGGAACTGAGCAGTACTTC
many,TRBJ1-6,TRBV9,-,CASSASGRFYNSPLHF,TGTGCCAGCAGCGCATCGGGACGTTTCTATAATTCACCCCTCCACTTT
many,TRBJ2-3,TRBV20-1,TRBD2,CSATGGLAGVHTQYF,TGCAGTGCTACTGGCGGACTAGCGGGAGTGCATACGCAGTATTTT
-,TRBJ2-7,TRBV12-2,-,CASRPPGPKGTYEQYF,TGTGCAAGTCGCCCCCCAGGGCCAAAGGGCACCTACGAGCAGTACTTC
many,TRBJ1-4,TRBV7-2,TRBD1,CASSGDRGQSGVNEKLFF,TGTGCCAGCAGCGGGGATAGGGGGCAGAGTGGAGTAAATGAAAAACTGTTTTTT
many,TRBJ1-1,TRBV12-3/TRBV12-4,-,CASSRPVTDLLSNTEAFF,TGTGCCAGCAGCCGCCCAGTGACAGATCTTCTCTCGAACACTGAAGCTTTCTTT
many,TRBJ1-1,TRBV5-1,-,CASSLESPGSNTEAFF,TGCGCCAGCAGCTTGGAGAGTCCAGGGTCGAACACTGAAGCTTTCTTT
many,TRBJ2-5,TRBV7-9,TRBD2,CAGAGGPGETQYF,TGTGCTGGAGCGGGAGGGCCCGGTGAGACCCAGTACTTC
-,TRBJ2-5,TRBV29-1,-,CSVAPGTQETQYF,TGCAGCGTTGCCCCCGGGACACAAGAGACCCAGTACTTC
few,TRBJ2-5,TRBV18,TRBD1,CASSPPLRTGQETQYF,TGTGCCAGCTCACCCCCGCTTCGGACAGGGCAAGAGACCCAGTACTTC
few,TRBJ2-7,TRBV20-1,-,CSAPSRESHEQYF,TGCAGTGCACCAAGTCGGGAGTCCCACGAGCAGTACTTC
few,TRBJ1-2,TRBV9,TRBD1,CASSLVGQGYSGYTF,TGTGCCAGCAGCCTAGTAGGACAGGGATACTCCGGCTACACCTTC